This is a list of T cell receptor beta chains from one sample in a study of T cell responses to AZD1222 COVID-19 vaccine. Clones were read by immunoSEQ multiplex PCR, and TCRdb kept only the in-frame ones, dropping some. Of about 140,000 clones in the sample, more than 70% were seen once. The sample was peripheral blood, taken 28 days after the second AZD1222 dose. Source of these receptors: an adult who received the AZD1222 COVID-19 vaccine. Each CDR3 is given without its conserved first and last residue. Fields, in order: V gene, J gene, CDR3 length, CDR3 protein.

v_gene: TRBV25-1; j_gene: TRBJ2-7; len: 12; CDR3aa: ARYYGLAGDEQY
v_gene: TRBV28; j_gene: TRBJ1-5; len: 11; CDR3aa: ASSFSLGQPQH
v_gene: TRBV6-5; j_gene: TRBJ1-2; len: 12; CDR3aa: ASSYSQGFYGYT
v_gene: TRBV6-5; j_gene: TRBJ2-7; len: 12; CDR3aa: ASRWGLDAYEQY
v_gene: TRBV7-3; j_gene: TRBJ2-1; len: 14; CDR3aa: ASSGGSDQEGDEQF
v_gene: TRBV7-2; j_gene: TRBJ1-5; len: 11; CDR3aa: ASTQSTNQPQH
v_gene: TRBV28; j_gene: TRBJ2-7; len: 12; CDR3aa: ASSSSAVTYEQY
v_gene: TRBV5-1; j_gene: TRBJ1-4; len: 13; CDR3aa: ASSSSGPAGEKLF
v_gene: TRBV7-2; j_gene: TRBJ1-4; len: 14; CDR3aa: ASSLGQGGPREKLF
v_gene: TRBV7-2; j_gene: TRBJ2-1; len: 12; CDR3aa: ASRAGQGGNEQF
v_gene: TRBV7-3; j_gene: TRBJ2-2; len: 11; CDR3aa: ASSLTGAGELF
v_gene: TRBV5-1; j_gene: TRBJ2-2; len: 12; CDR3aa: ASSLERNTGELF
v_gene: TRBV24-1; j_gene: TRBJ2-1; len: 11; CDR3aa: ATGGSSYNEQF
v_gene: TRBV15; j_gene: TRBJ2-1; len: 12; CDR3aa: ATSSSLVGNEQF
v_gene: TRBV9; j_gene: TRBJ1-6; len: 13; CDR3aa: ASSVGSHVDSPLH
v_gene: TRBV18; j_gene: TRBJ2-7; len: 12; CDR3aa: ASSPPDSSYEQY
v_gene: TRBV3-1/TRBV3-2; j_gene: TRBJ2-3; len: 18; CDR3aa: ASSPLPRTSVGAGLDTQY
v_gene: TRBV6-5; j_gene: TRBJ2-7; len: 12; CDR3aa: ASSYDITGVEQY
v_gene: TRBV5-4; j_gene: TRBJ1-6; len: 12; CDR3aa: ASSLAQYNSPLH
v_gene: TRBV5-6; j_gene: TRBJ1-2; len: 12; CDR3aa: ASSPGSGTRGYT
v_gene: TRBV18; j_gene: TRBJ1-5; len: 12; CDR3aa: ASSSGGRNQPQH
v_gene: TRBV6-5; j_gene: TRBJ2-7; len: 13; CDR3aa: ASRTESRNSYEQY
v_gene: TRBV11-2; j_gene: TRBJ2-1; len: 14; CDR3aa: ASSLGTSGPRSEQF
v_gene: TRBV27; j_gene: TRBJ2-3; len: 15; CDR3aa: ASSLSFERVNADTQY
v_gene: TRBV2; j_gene: TRBJ1-5; len: 13; CDR3aa: ASSGSSRGNQPQH
v_gene: TRBV24-1; j_gene: TRBJ2-3; len: 16; CDR3aa: ATSDPREGGGRTDTQY
v_gene: TRBV6-6; j_gene: TRBJ1-2; len: 12; CDR3aa: ASSSDGNIYGYT
v_gene: TRBV27; j_gene: TRBJ2-7; len: 13; CDR3aa: ASSSRVGGSYEQY
v_gene: TRBV7-8; j_gene: TRBJ2-5; len: 12; CDR3aa: ASSFGQLQETQY
v_gene: TRBV14; j_gene: TRBJ2-7; len: 11; CDR3aa: ASSQRPFYEQY
v_gene: TRBV7-9; j_gene: TRBJ2-1; len: 10; CDR3aa: ASSFLRDEQF
v_gene: TRBV5-8; j_gene: TRBJ2-1; len: 13; CDR3aa: ASSLDAFLGNEQF
v_gene: TRBV7-2; j_gene: TRBJ2-7; len: 11; CDR3aa: ASSLRFFDEQY
v_gene: TRBV28; j_gene: TRBJ1-2; len: 13; CDR3aa: ASILSLPGFHGYT
v_gene: TRBV28; j_gene: TRBJ2-5; len: 13; CDR3aa: ASRPPGGGQETQY
v_gene: TRBV9; j_gene: TRBJ2-2; len: 13; CDR3aa: ASSVGGLAGGELF
v_gene: TRBV7-2; j_gene: TRBJ1-2; len: 11; CDR3aa: ASSARGSAGYT